These 3 T cell receptor beta chains share one sample of origin, sequenced in a study of OX40 agonist ivuxolimab in advanced cancers. Profiled with immunoSEQ multiplex PCR; TCRdb holds only in-frame clones, not every one. Of around 86,000 clones listed, around 93% are singletons. This sample comprised CD4+ or CD8+ T cells sorted from blood, obtained in a trial of the OX40 agonist ivuxolimab. These receptors originate from an adult with an advanced solid tumor such as melanoma, head and neck, liver or kidney cancer.

This clone appeared a single time. The chain uses TRBV6-5 and TRBJ2-7, with 7 bases aligning to TRBD1. With 0 bases clipped from V and 5 bases from J, the junction kept 7 bases outside the gene matches. This CDR3 spans 15 amino acids. Germline V gives CDR1 MNHEY, CDR2 SVGAGI. The CDR3 DNA sequence: TGTGCCAGCAGTTACTCGAGGGCAGGGACAGACGAGCAGTACTTC. This translates into CASSYSRAGTDEQYF.

The rearrangement links TRBV25-1 to TRBJ2-7, with 8 nucleotides matching TRBD1. This CDR3 has 14 residues. The V gene's germline CDR1 is MGHDK and CDR2 SYGVNS. The J segment lost 2 bases and the V segment lost 7 bases, leaving 7 bases of the junction unmatched. CDR3 sequence: CASKGTGLPYEQYF. The CDR3 nucleotides read TGTGCCAGCAAAGGGACAGGCTTACCCTACGAGCAGTACTTC.

The rearrangement links TRBV15 to TRBJ1-3; D gene unclear. V lost 3 bases and J lost 0, with 18 bases in between. CDR3 length: 18 residues. CDR1 is LNHNV and CDR2 is YYDKDF in the germline V gene (reference sequence). CDR3 sequence (DNA): TGTGCCACCAGCAGTTCGCGAAACACCCCGAGCTCTGGAAACACCATATATTTT. It yields the protein CATSSSRNTPSSGNTIYF.